Presented here are 2 T cell receptor beta chains from one specimen sequenced in a study of cytomegalovirus exposure and HLA in healthy donors. The PCR was carried out with 60 Vbeta primers and 13 Jbeta primers. Profiled with immunoSEQ multiplex PCR; TCRdb holds only in-frame clones, not every one. The sample yields 45,000 to 60,000 clones, of which the top ten take up 17%. The material sequenced was PBMCs. The origin of the receptors is a male donor in good health and CMV-seronegative.

The chain uses TRBV9 and TRBJ2-1, with 7 bases that match TRBD2. The CDR3 contains 12 residues. In germline, CDR1 is SGDLS, CDR2 YYNGEE. With 7 bases clipped from V and 5 bases from J, the junction kept 3 bases outside the gene matches. CDR3 DNA sequence: TGTGCCAGCGGCCGGGGGGACAATGAGCAGTTCTTC. It encodes CASGRGDNEQFF.

The chain joins TRBV9 to TRBJ1-2; TRBD1 agrees at 9 bases. Germline V gives CDR1 SGDLS, CDR2 YYNGEE. The V gene end was trimmed by 4 bases and the J gene end by 3 bases; junction bases not matched to a gene: 7. The length of the CDR3 is 15 residues. The CDR3 reads CASSPQTGGYYGYTF. As DNA, the CDR3 is TGTGCCAGCAGCCCCCAAACAGGGGGCTACTATGGCTACACCTTC.